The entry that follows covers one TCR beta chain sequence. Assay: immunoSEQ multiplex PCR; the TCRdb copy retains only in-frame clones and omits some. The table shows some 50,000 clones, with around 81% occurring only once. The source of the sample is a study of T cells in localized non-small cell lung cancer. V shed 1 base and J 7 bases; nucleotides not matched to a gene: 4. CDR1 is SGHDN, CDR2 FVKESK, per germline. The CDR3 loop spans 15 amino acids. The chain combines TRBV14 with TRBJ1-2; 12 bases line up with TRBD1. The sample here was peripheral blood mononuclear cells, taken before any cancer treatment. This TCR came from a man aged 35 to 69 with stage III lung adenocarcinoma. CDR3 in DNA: TGTGCCAGCAGCCAAGTGGGACAGGGGGCTGGTGGCTACACCTTC. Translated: CASSQVGQGAGGYTF.